The present T cell receptor beta chain was sequenced within a study of OX40 agonist ivuxolimab in advanced cancers. With regard to this clone: Antigen: not known.

Study observations and caveats: At 0.1 to 3.0 mg/kg, CD4+ and CD8+ blood T cells expanded clonally by week 6.

After removal of 3 bases from V and 12 bases from J, the junction contained 9 bases not matched to a gene. In germline, CDR1 is ENHRY, CDR2 SYGVKD. CDR3 size: 14 residues. TCRdb keeps only in-frame clones here, not all; method: immunoSEQ multiplex PCR. The table lists over 30,000 clones, 79% of them singletons. The V gene is TRBV10-3, the J gene TRBJ2-5; TRBD1 aligns across 11 bases. This specimen consisted of CD4+ or CD8+ T cells sorted from blood, obtained in a trial of the OX40 agonist ivuxolimab. The source of this sequence is an adult with an advanced solid tumor such as melanoma, head and neck, liver or kidney cancer. The CDR3 bases are TGTGCCATCAGTGAAGCAGGGACAGGGGGTAGGAAGTACTTC. This sequence encodes CAISEAGTGGRKYF.